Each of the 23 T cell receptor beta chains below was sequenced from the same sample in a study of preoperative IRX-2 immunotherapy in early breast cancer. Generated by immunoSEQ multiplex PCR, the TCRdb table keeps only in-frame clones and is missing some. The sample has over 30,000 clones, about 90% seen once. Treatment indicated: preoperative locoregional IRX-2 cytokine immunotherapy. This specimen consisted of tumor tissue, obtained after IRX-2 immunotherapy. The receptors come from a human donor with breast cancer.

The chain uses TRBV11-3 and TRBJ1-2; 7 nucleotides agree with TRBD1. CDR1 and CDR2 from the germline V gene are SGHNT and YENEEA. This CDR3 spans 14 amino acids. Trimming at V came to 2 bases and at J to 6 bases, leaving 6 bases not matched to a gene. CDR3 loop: CASSLFDREDGYTF. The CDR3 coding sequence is TGTGCCAGCAGCTTATTCGACAGGGAAGATGGCTACACCTTC.

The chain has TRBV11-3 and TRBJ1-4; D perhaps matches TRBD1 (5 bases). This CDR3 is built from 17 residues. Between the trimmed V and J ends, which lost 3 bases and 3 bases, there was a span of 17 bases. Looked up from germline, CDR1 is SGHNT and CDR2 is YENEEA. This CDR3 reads CASSLVPQGASNEKLFF. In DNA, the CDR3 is TGTGCCAGCAGCTTGGTGCCGCAGGGAGCCTCTAATGAAAAACTGTTTTTT.

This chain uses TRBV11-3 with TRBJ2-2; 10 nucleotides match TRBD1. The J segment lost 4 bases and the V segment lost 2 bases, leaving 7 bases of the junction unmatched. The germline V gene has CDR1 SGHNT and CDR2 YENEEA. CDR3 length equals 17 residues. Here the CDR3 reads CASSLRQGAYPTGELFF. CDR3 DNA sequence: TGTGCCAGCAGCTTACGACAGGGGGCCTACCCCACCGGGGAGCTGTTTTTT.

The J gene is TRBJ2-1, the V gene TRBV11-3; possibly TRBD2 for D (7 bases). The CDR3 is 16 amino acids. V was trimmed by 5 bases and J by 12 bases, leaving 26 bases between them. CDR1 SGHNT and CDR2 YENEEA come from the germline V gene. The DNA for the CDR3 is TGTGCCAGCAGCCCCTCGACTAGCTCCCCGCCCAGGGGGCAGTTCTTC. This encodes CASSPSTSSPPRGQFF.

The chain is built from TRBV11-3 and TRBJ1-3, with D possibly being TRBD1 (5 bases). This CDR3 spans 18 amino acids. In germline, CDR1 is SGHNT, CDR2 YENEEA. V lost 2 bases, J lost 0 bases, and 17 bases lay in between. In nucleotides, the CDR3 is TGTGCCAGCAGCTTAAAACCGGGGGGAACCGACTCTGGAAACACCATATATTTT. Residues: CASSLKPGGTDSGNTIYF.

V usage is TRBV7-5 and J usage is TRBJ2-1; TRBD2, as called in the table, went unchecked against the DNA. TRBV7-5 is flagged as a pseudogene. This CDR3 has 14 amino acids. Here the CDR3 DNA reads TGTGCCAGCAGCTTCCGGGGGGCGGACAATGAGCAGTTCTTC. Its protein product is CASSFRGADNEQFF.

The CDR3, as DNA: TGTGCCAGCAGCCCCCAAGAACTGAATCGACAGGGCGATGGCTACACCTTC. This gives the protein CASSPQELNRQGDGYTF. The genes are TRBV11-3 and TRBJ1-2; 7 bases are shared with TRBD1. Trimming at V came to 5 bases and at J to 6 bases, leaving 18 bases not matched to a gene. The CDR3 totals 17 residues. Germline CDR1 and CDR2: SGHNT and YENEEA.

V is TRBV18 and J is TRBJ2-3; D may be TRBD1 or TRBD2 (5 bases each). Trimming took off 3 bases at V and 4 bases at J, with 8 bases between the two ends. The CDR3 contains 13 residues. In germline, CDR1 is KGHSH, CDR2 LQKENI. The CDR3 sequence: CASSPGVSDTQYF. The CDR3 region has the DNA TGTGCCAGCTCACCGGGGGTGTCAGATACGCAGTATTTT. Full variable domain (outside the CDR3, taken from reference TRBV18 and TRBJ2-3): NAGVMQNPRHLVRRRGQEARLRCSPMKGHSHVYWYRQLPEEGLKFMVYLQKENIIDESGMPKERFSAEFPKEGPSILRIQQVVRGDSAAYFCASSPGVSDTQYFGPGTRLTVL.

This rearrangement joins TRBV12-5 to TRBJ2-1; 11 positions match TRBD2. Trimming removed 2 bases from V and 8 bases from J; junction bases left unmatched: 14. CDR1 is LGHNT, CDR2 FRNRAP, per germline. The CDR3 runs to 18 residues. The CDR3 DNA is TGTGCTAGTGGTTTGAGTCTCGGTCCGGGACTAGCGGTCTATGAGCAGTTCTTC. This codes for CASGLSLGPGLAVYEQFF.

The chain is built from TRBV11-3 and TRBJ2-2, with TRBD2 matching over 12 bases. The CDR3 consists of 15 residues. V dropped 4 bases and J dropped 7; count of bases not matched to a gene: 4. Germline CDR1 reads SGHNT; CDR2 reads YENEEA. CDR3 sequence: CASSSTSGGYGELFF. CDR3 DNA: TGTGCCAGCAGCTCGACTAGCGGGGGATACGGGGAGCTGTTTTTT.

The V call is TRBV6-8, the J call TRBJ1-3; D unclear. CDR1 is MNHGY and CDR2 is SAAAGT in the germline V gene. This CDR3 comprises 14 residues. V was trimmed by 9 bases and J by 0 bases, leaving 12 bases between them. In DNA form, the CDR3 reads TGTGCCAGTAGATCGGCCACCTCTGGAAACACCATATATTTT. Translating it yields CASRSATSGNTIYF.

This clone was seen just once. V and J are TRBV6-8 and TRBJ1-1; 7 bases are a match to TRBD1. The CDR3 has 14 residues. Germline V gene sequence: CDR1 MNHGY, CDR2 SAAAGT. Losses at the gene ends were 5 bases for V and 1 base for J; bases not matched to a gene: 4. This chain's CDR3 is CASSRTGENTEAFF. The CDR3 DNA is TGTGCCAGCAGTCGGACAGGCGAGAACACTGAAGCTTTCTTT.

CDR3: CASSLGTGNGYTF. The CDR3 DNA reads as TGTGCCAGCAGTTTAGGGACAGGGAATGGCTACACCTTC. V is TRBV28 and J is TRBJ1-2; 9 bases are a match to TRBD1. The V and J ends lost 2 bases and 6 bases, in that order; junction bases with no gene match: 1. Germline V gene data show CDR1 as MDHEN and CDR2 as SYDVKM. This CDR3 comprises 13 residues.

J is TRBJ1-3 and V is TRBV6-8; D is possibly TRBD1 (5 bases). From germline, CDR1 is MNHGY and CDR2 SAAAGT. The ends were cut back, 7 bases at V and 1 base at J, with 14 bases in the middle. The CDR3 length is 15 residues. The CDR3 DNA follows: TGTGCCAGCACCACCGGGACTTTTTCTGGAAACACCATATATTTT. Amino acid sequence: CASTTGTFSGNTIYF.

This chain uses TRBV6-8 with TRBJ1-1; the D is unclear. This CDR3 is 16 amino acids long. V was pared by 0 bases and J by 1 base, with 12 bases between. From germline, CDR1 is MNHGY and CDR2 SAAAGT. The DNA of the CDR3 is TGTGCCAGCAGTTACTCGAGTAGGCCGGCGAACACTGAAGCTTTCTTT. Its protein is CASSYSSRPANTEAFF.

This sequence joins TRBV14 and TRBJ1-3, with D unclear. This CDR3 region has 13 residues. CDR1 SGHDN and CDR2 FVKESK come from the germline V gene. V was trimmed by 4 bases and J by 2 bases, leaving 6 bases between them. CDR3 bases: TGTGCCAGCAGCCGGCTGGCTGGAAACACCATATATTTT. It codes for CASSRLAGNTIYF.

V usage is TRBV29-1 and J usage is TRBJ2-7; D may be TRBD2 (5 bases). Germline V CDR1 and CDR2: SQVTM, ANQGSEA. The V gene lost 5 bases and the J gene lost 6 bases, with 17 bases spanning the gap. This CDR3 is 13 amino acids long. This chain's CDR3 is CSVITDLAVEQYF. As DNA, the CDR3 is TGCAGCGTTATCACGGACCTAGCCGTCGAGCAGTACTTC.

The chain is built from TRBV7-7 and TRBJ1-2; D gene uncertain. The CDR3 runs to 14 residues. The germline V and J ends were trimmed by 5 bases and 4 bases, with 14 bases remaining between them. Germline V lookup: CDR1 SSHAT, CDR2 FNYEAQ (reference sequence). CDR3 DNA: TGTGCCAGCAGCATACCCGGAACCACCTATGGCTACACCTTC. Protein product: CASSIPGTTYGYTF.

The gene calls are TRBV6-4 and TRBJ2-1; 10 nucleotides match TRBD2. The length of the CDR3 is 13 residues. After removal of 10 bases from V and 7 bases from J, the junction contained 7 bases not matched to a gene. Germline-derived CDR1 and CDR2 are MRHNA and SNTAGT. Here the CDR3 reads CAITQGLANEQFF. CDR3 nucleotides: TGTGCCATCACCCAGGGACTAGCGAATGAGCAGTTCTTC.

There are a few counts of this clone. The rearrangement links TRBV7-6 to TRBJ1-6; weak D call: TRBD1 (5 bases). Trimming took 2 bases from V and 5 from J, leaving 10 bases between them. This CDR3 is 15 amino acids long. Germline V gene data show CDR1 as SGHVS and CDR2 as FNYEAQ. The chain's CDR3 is CASSLRQTNNSPLHF. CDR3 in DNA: TGTGCCAGCAGCTTAAGACAGACCAATAATTCACCCCTCCACTTT. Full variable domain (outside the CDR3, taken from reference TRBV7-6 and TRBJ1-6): GAGVSQSPRYKVTKRGQDVALRCDPISGHVSLYWYRQALGQGPEFLTYFNYEAQQDKSGLPNDRFSAERPEGSISTLTIQRTEQRDSAMYRCASSLRQTNNSPLHFGNGTRLTVT.

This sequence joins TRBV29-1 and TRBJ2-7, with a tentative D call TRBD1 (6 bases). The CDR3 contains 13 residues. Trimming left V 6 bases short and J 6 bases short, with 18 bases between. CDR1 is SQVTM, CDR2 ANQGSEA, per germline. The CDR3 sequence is CSVDATGTGEQYV. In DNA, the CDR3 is TGCAGCGTCGACGCGACAGGAACGGGCGAGCAGTACGTC.

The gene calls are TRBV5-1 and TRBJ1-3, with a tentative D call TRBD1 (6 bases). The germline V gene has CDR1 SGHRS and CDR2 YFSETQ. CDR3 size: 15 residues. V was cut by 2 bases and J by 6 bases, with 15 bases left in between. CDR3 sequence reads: CASSLKTGYPNTIYF. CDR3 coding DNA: TGCGCCAGCAGCTTAAAAACAGGGTACCCAAACACCATATATTTT.

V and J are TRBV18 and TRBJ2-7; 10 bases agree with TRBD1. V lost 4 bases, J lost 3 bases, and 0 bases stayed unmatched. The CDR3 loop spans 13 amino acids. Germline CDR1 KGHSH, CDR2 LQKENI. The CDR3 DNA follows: TGTGCCAGCTCACGGACAGGGGGCTACGAGCAGTACTTC. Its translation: CASSRTGGYEQYF.